This TCR beta chain was sequenced in a study of blood T cell repertoires in COVID-19. Turning to the study itself: Some COVID-19 samples were acute and others convalescent; all came from the United States, Italy and Spain.

About this clone itself: Sequence at one end of the junction differs from germline and may be a read error.

Here immunoSEQ multiplex PCR was the method, and the copy in TCRdb shows in-frame clones only, minus some. The sample contains some 380,000 clones, approximately 88% of which appear only once. The CDR3 spans 16 residues. The germline CDR1 and CDR2 sequences are LGHDT and YNNKEL (reference sequence). The source of this sequence is a woman aged 40 to 49 with acute COVID-19. The sequencing input was PBMCs or T cells enriched from blood (not recorded which). The chain is built from TRBV3-1 (or the pseudogene TRBV3-2) and TRBJ1-3, with a possible D match to TRBD1 (5 bases). This chain's CDR3 is CASSLTRRVLGNTMYF. The CDR3 nucleotides read TGTGCCAGCAGCCTAACCCGCAGGGTCCTTGGAAACACCATGTATTTT.